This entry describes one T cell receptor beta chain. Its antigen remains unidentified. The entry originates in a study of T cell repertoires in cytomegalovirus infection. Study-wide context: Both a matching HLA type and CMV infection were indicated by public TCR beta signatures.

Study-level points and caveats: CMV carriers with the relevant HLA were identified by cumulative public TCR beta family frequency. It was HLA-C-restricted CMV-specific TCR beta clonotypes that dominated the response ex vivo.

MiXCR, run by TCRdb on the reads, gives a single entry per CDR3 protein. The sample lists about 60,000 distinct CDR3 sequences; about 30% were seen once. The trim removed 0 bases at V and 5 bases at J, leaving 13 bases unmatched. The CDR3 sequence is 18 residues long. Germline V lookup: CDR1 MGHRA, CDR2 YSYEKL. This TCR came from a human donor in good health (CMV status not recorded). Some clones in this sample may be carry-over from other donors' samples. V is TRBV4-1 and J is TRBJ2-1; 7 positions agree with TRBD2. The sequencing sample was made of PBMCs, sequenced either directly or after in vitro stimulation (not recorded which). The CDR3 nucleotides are TGCGCCAGCAGCCAAGAATCCTGGGGAGGGAAGGGAAACAATGAGCAGTTCTTC. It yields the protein CASSQESWGGKGNNEQFF.